This T cell receptor (beta chain) was sequenced during a study of control samples from healthy donors and cancer patients. Germline assignment: CDR1 SGDLS and CDR2 YYNGEE. The CDR3 runs 17 residues. Notes on this clone: The junction departs from the called germline gene at one end, perhaps through a read error.

Assay: immunoSEQ multiplex PCR; the TCRdb copy retains only in-frame clones and omits some. The sample lists some 140,000 clones, roughly 92% seen once, with 11% in the top ten. This chain joins TRBV9 and TRBJ2-2, with 9 bases matching TRBD2. The clonotype comes from a man in his thirties or forties in good health. Sequences were obtained from blood. The CDR3 nucleotides read TGTGCCAGCAGCGTAAGTCTCGCGGGAGGGCCGGCCGAGGAGCTATTTTTT. Translated: CASSVSLAGGPAEELFF.